The clone carrying this T cell receptor (beta chain) was seen ten or more times. Its antigen remains unknown. The CDR3 covers 13 residues. Trimming cost V 2 bases and J 3 bases; bases outside gene matches: 1. Germline V gene data show CDR1 as MNHEY and CDR2 as SMNVEV (reference sequence). The sample belongs to a study of glioma-infiltrating T cells. The iRepertoire nested amplicon-rescue multiplex PCR amplified TCR alpha and beta CDR3s from RNA. For one-step reverse transcription and amplification, about 90-400 ng of tissue mRNA or PBMC total RNA was used. A single record per CDR3 protein comes from TCRdb applying MiXCR to the multiplex PCR reads. The sample lists under 50,000 distinct CDR3 sequences; about a fifth were seen once. Study conclusions and caveats: CDR3 overlap between tissue and blood was very small. Tissue-blood divergence was below expectation in non-neoplastic patients, above in gliomas.

Sequenced material: glioma tissue, nonneoplastic brain tissue, or PBMCs (not recorded which). This TCR was sampled from a human donor with low-grade glioma or glioblastoma, undergoing nonglioma brain surgery, or in good health (not recorded which). V is TRBV27 and J is TRBJ2-7, with 7 bases aligning to TRBD1. For the CDR3, the DNA is TGTGCCAGCAGTTTAAGGACAGGCTACGAGCAGTACTTC. Encoded protein: CASSLRTGYEQYF.